These 17 T cell receptor beta chains share one sample of origin, sequenced in a study of technical replicates of blood from a handful of donors. Sequenced by immunoSEQ multiplex PCR; TCRdb stores in-frame clones only, minus some. The table lists 60,000 to 65,000 clones, approximately 86% of them singletons. Input material: PBMCs. These receptors all come from a human donor in good health. Some clones in this sample may be carry-over from other donors' samples.

The gene calls are TRBV18 and TRBJ1-2; TRBD1 is a possible D gene (5 bases). The CDR3 contains 14 residues. The germline CDR1 and CDR2 sequences are KGHSH and LQKENI. V was clipped by 6 bases and J by 7 bases, with 18 bases between them. CDR3 DNA sequence: TGTGCCAGCTCCCGATCCAGGGTTGAAATTGGCTACACCTTC. This codes for CASSRSRVEIGYTF.

This chain links TRBV10-3 with TRBJ1-1, with D uncertain. V gave up 4 bases and J gave up 6 bases, with 12 bases separating them. The CDR3 extends over 13 amino acids. The germline V gene encodes CDR1 ENHRY and CDR2 SYGVKD. CDR3 DNA sequence: TGTGCCATCAGTGCTGGGTCGAGGGCTGAAGCTTTCTTT. Translation gives CAISAGSRAEAFF.

The genes are TRBV7-8 and TRBJ2-7, with a weak D call TRBD1 (6 bases). CDR3 length equals 15 residues. The ends were cut back, 2 bases at V and 5 bases at J, with 16 bases in the middle. Germline lookup yields CDR1 SGHVS and CDR2 FQNEAQ. The CDR3: CASSLSTGRRNEQYF. The CDR3 DNA follows: TGTGCCAGCAGCTTAAGTACAGGGAGAAGGAACGAGCAGTACTTC.

This CDR3 is CASSKTPSGTSGELFF. CDR3 nucleotide sequence: TGTGCCAGCAGCAAAACCCCTAGCGGGACCTCCGGGGAGCTGTTTTTT. The rearrangement joins TRBV7-9 to TRBJ2-2; 9 bases agree with TRBD2. The CDR3 is 16 amino acids. After removal of 5 bases from V and 6 bases from J, the junction contained 10 bases not matched to a gene. CDR1 is SEHNR and CDR2 is FQNEAQ in the germline V gene (reference sequence).

The CDR3 loop reads CASRPGTSYNEQFF. The CDR3 DNA is TGTGCCAGCAGACCCGGGACAAGCTACAATGAGCAGTTCTTC. V and J are TRBV7-6 and TRBJ2-1; tentatively, D is TRBD1 (6 bases). The germline V gene has CDR1 SGHVS and CDR2 FNYEAQ. The CDR3 runs 14 residues. V was trimmed by 6 bases and J by 3 bases, leaving 12 bases between them.

The gene calls are TRBV6-5 and TRBJ2-7, with 9 bases identical to TRBD1. The CDR3 totals 15 residues. Trimming at V came to 6 bases and at J to 6 bases, leaving 12 bases not matched to a gene. The germline V gene encodes CDR1 MNHEY and CDR2 SVGAGI. CDR3 DNA sequence: TGTGCCAGCAGGGCAACCGGGACAGGGTTCGGCGAGCAGTACTTC. Protein product: CASRATGTGFGEQYF.

V is TRBV6-1 and J is TRBJ2-7; no clear D. The CDR3 is 14 residues long. Germline loops: CDR1 MNHNS, CDR2 SASEGT. V dropped 7 bases and J dropped 5 bases, with 18 bases sitting between them. In nucleotides, the CDR3 is TGTGCCAGCAAGGCTTCTCCGGGTCGTGACGAGCAGTACTTC. It is translated as CASKASPGRDEQYF.

There are a few counts of this clone. This chain uses TRBV7-2 with TRBJ2-5, with 13 nucleotides matching TRBD2. The CDR3 consists of 15 residues. V was pared by 2 bases and J by 5 bases, with 2 bases of the junction left unmatched. CDR1 is SGHTA and CDR2 is FQGNSA in the germline V gene. The CDR3 loop is CASSLTTSGRETQYF. The CDR3 DNA follows: TGTGCCAGCAGCTTAACGACTAGCGGGAGGGAGACCCAGTACTTC.

This sequence joins TRBV19 and TRBJ2-3; 9 bases are shared with TRBD2. V gave up 1 base and J gave up 5 bases; unmatched junction bases: 7. This CDR3 has 16 residues. Germline V gene sequence: CDR1 LNHDA, CDR2 SQIVND (reference sequence). The CDR3 nucleotides read TGTGCCAGTAGTATAGGGTTTTTAGCGGGAGAAGATACGCAGTATTTT. Residues: CASSIGFLAGEDTQYF.

The gene calls are TRBV5-1 and TRBJ1-6; possibly TRBD1 for D (5 bases). Germline loops: CDR1 SGHRS, CDR2 YFSETQ. This CDR3 contains 13 residues. V lost 4 bases and J lost 5, with 7 bases in between. The CDR3 loop is CASSVGDNSPLHF. As DNA, the CDR3 is TGCGCCAGCAGCGTAGGGGATAATTCACCCCTCCACTTT.

The J gene is TRBJ2-5, the V gene TRBV6-5, with 7 nucleotides matching TRBD2. The V segment lost 0 bases and the J segment 5 bases; nucleotides outside the gene matches: 6. Germline-derived CDR1 and CDR2 are MNHEY and SVGAGI. The CDR3 is made up of 15 amino acids. The CDR3: CASSYSGGGRETQYF. CDR3 bases: TGTGCCAGCAGTTACTCGGGGGGGGGTCGGGAGACCCAGTACTTC.

V usage is TRBV7-2 and J usage is TRBJ2-4; 7 bases line up with TRBD2. This CDR3 region has 16 residues. Germline V gives CDR1 SGHTA, CDR2 FQGNSA. J was trimmed by 0 bases and V by 0 bases; bases with no gene match: 2. DNA of the CDR3: TGTGCCAGCAGCTTAGCGGGGGGGGGAGCCAAAAACATTCAGTACTTC. Its translation: CASSLAGGGAKNIQYF.

The chain joins TRBV13 to TRBJ2-5, with TRBD2 matching 12 bases. The J segment lost 5 bases and the V segment lost 4 bases, leaving 5 bases of the junction unmatched. Per germline, CDR1 PRHDT and CDR2 FYEKMQ (reference sequence). The CDR3 consists of 15 residues. The CDR3 here is CASSSSGGAGETQYF. The CDR3 bases are TGTGCCAGCAGCTCTAGCGGGGGGGCCGGGGAGACCCAGTACTTC. The whole variable domain, filled in from reference TRBV13 and TRBJ2-5, reads AAGVIQSPRHLIKEKRETATLKCYPIPRHDTVYWYQQGPGQDPQFLISFYEKMQSDKGSIPDRFSAQQFSDYHSELNMSSLELGDSALYFCASSSSGGAGETQYFGPGTRLLVL.

The chain uses TRBV4-3 and TRBJ1-5, with TRBD1 as a possible D gene (5 bases). V was shortened by 0 bases and J by 6 bases, with 18 bases between the two germline ends. From germline, CDR1 is LGHNA and CDR2 YSLEER. This CDR3 is 17 amino acids long. CDR3 DNA sequence: TGCGCCAGCAGCCAAGAGGCCTGGGGGGGTAATACTCAGCCCCAGCATTTT. This codes for CASSQEAWGGNTQPQHF.

This chain joins TRBV7-2 and TRBJ1-2, with D hard to call. CDR1 SGHTA and CDR2 FQGNSA come from the germline V gene. The CDR3 length is 15 residues. Trimming pared 0 bases from V and 0 bases from J, leaving 8 bases between. The CDR3 DNA reads as TGTGCCAGCAGCTTAGCGCACAGCCCTAACTATGGCTACACCTTC. Encoded protein: CASSLAHSPNYGYTF.

This clone was detected only once. The CDR3 reads CASKSRGGKETQYF. The CDR3 DNA reads as TGTGCCAGCAAATCGCGGGGGGGGAAAGAGACCCAGTACTTC. The genes are TRBV2 and TRBJ2-5; 9 nucleotides agree with TRBD2. The CDR3 extends over 14 amino acids. After removal of 7 bases from V and 3 bases from J, the junction contained 6 bases not matched to a gene. Germline CDR1 and CDR2: SNHLY and FYNNEI.

V usage is TRBV5-6 and J usage is TRBJ1-5; D uncertain. CDR3 length equals 15 residues. With 3 bases removed from V and 2 bases from J, the gap between germline ends came to 12 bases. Germline lookup yields CDR1 SGHDT and CDR2 YYEEEE. In nucleotides, the CDR3 is TGTGCCAGCAGCTCGATGACGGAGGGCAATCAGCCCCAGCATTTT. As protein: CASSSMTEGNQPQHF.